This T cell receptor beta chain derives from a study of regulatory and conventional T cells in RAG deficiency. Study-wide findings and caveats: Sorted Omenn CD25-high CD127-low cells may not be bona fide Tregs. In Omenn syndrome, Treg and Tconv repertoires overlapped >85%.

This CDR3 comprises 16 residues. Germline V gene sequence: CDR1 SGHVS, CDR2 FQNEAQ. V lost 2 bases and J lost 4; bases outside the gene matches: 6. Profiled with immunoSEQ multiplex PCR; TCRdb holds only in-frame clones, not every one. This table holds over 8,000 clones, roughly 90% found once. On this clone: Antigen unknown.

Regulatory T cells were sorted from blood as CD4+ CD25-high CD127-low cells. This sample also belongs to another study, concerning regulatory T cells. That work states: Amplification used 52 TRBV primers and 13 TRBJ primers. Regulatory T cells showed the strongest V-J pair restriction and V/J gene skewing among patient repertoires.

The sample consisted of Tregs sorted from blood. This TCR was sampled from a human donor in good health. The chain has TRBV7-8 and TRBJ2-1, with TRBD2 identical over 9 bases. DNA for the CDR3: TGTGCCAGCAGCTTAAGGCTAGCGGGATATTACAATGAGCAGTTCTTC. Amino acid sequence: CASSLRLAGYYNEQFF.